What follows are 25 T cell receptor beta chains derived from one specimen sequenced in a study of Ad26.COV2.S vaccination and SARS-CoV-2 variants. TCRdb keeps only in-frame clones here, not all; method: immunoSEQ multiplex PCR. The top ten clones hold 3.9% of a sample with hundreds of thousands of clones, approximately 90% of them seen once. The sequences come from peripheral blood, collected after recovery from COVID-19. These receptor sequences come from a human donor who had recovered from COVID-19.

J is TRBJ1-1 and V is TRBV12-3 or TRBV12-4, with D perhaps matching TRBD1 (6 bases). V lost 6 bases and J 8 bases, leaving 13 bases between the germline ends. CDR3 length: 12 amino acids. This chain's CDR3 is CASSPPGGEAFF. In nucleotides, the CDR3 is TGTGCCAGCAGCCCCCCGGGGGGCGAAGCTTTCTTT.

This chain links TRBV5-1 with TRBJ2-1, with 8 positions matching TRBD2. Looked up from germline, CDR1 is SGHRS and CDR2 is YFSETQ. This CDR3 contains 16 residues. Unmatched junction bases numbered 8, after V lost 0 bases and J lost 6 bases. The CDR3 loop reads CASSLAPGGPANEQFF. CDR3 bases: TGCGCCAGCAGCTTGGCCCCGGGGGGGCCGGCCAATGAGCAGTTCTTC.

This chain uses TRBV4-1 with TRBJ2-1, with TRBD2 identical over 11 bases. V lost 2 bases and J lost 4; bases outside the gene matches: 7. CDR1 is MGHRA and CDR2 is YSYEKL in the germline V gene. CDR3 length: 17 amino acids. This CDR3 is CASSQPPTSGGYNEQFF. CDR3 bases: TGCGCCAGCAGCCAACCCCCTACTAGCGGGGGATACAATGAGCAGTTCTTC.

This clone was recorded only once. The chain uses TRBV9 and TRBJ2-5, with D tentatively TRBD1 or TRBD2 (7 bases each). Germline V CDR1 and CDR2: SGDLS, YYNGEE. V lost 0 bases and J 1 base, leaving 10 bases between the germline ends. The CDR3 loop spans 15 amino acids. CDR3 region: CASSVGEGAQETQYF. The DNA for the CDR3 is TGTGCCAGCAGCGTAGGGGAGGGGGCCCAAGAGACCCAGTACTTC.

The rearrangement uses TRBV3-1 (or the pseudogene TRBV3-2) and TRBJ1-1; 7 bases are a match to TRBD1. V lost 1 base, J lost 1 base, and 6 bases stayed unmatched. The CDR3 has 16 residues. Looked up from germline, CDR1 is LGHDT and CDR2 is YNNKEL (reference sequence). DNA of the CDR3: TGTGCCAGCAGCCAAGGGACAGGAATCAAGAACACTGAAGCTTTCTTT. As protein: CASSQGTGIKNTEAFF.

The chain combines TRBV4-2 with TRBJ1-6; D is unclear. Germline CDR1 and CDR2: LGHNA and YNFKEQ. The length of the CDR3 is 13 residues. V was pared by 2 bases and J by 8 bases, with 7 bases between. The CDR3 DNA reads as TGTGCCAGCAGCCAACAGGCCGATTCACCCCTCCACTTT. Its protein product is CASSQQADSPLHF.

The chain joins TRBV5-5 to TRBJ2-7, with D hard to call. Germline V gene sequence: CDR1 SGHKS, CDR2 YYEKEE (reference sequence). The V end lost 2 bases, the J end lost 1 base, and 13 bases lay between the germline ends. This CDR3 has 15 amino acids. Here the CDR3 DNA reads TGTGCCAGCAGCTTTAGGTATGGGAAATCCTACGAGCAGTACTTC. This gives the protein CASSFRYGKSYEQYF.

The CDR3 DNA is TGTGCCAGCAGCACAGATACGCAGTATTTT. Its protein product is CASSTDTQYF. V gene TRBV25-1 combines with J gene TRBJ2-3; D not certain. Trimming stripped 6 bases from V and 2 bases from J, with 0 bases between. Germline lookup yields CDR1 MGHDK and CDR2 SYGVNS. The CDR3 runs to 10 residues.

CDR3 amino acids: CASSQTGNQVGYTF. The DNA for the CDR3 is TGCGCCAGCAGCCAAACTGGGAATCAGGTGGGCTACACCTTC. The rearrangement joins TRBV4-1 to TRBJ1-2, with unresolved D. V lost 2 bases and J 8 bases, leaving 15 bases between the germline ends. The germline gives CDR1 MGHRA, CDR2 YSYEKL. This CDR3 has 14 residues.

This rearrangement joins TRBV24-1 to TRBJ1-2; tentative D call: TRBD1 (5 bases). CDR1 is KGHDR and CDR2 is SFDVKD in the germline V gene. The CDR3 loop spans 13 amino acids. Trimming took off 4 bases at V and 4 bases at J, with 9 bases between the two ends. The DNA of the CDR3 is TGTGCCACCAGTGACAGGGCCTTCTATGGCTACACCTTC. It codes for CATSDRAFYGYTF.

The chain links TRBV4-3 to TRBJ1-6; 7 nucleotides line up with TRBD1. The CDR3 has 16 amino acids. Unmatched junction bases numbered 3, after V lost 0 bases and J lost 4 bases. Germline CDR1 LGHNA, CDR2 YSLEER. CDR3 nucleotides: TGCGCCAGCAGCCAAGAAAGGGACAGATATAATTCACCCCTCCACTTT. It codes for CASSQERDRYNSPLHF.

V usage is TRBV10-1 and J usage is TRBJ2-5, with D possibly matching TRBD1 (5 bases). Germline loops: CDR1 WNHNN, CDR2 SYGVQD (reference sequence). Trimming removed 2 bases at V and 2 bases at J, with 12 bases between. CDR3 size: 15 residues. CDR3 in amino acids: CASSEGAGRQETQYF. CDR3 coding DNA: TGCGCCAGCAGTGAGGGGGCCGGACGGCAAGAGACCCAGTACTTC.

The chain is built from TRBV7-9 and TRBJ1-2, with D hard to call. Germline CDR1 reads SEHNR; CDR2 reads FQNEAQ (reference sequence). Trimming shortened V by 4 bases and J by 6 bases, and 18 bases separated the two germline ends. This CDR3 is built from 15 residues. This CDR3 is CASSSTAPRENGYTF. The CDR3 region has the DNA TGTGCCAGCAGCTCGACGGCCCCCCGGGAGAATGGCTACACCTTC.

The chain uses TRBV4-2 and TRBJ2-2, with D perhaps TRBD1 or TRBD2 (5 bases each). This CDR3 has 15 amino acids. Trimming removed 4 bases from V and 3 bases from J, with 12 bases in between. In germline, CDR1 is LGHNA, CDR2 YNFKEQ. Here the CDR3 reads CASSPEGLDTGELFF. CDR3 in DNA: TGTGCCAGCAGCCCCGAGGGGCTTGACACCGGGGAGCTGTTTTTT.

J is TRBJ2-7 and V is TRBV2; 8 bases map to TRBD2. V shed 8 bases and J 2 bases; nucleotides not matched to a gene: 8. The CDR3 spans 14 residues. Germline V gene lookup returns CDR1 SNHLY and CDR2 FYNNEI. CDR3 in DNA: TGTGCCAGCGGCCCTAGCGGGTATGCCTACGAGCAGTACTTC. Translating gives CASGPSGYAYEQYF.

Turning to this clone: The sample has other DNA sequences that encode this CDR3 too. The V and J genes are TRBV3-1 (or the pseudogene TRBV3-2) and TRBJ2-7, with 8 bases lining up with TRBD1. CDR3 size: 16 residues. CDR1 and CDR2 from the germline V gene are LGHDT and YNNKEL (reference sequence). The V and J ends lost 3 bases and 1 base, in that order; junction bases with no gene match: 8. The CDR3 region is CASSQEGQGSSYEQYF. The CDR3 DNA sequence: TGTGCCAGCAGCCAGGAAGGACAGGGTTCATCCTACGAGCAGTACTTC.

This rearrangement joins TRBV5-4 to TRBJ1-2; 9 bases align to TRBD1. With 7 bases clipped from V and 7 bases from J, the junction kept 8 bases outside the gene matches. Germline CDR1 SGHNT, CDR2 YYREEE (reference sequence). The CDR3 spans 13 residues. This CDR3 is CASSKDRGIGYTF. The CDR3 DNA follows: TGTGCCAGCTCCAAGGACAGGGGTATTGGCTACACCTTC. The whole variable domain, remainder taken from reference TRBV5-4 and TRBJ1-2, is ETGVTQSPTHLIKTRGQQVTLRCSSQSGHNTVSWYQQALGQGPQFIFQYYREEENGRGNFPPRFSGLQFPNYSSELNVNALELDDSALYLCASSKDRGIGYTFGSGTRLTVV.

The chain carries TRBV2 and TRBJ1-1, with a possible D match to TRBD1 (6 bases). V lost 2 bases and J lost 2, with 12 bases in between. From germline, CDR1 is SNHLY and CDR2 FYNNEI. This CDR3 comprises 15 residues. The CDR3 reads CASSETPGANTEAFF. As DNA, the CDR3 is TGTGCCAGCAGTGAAACCCCAGGGGCCAACACTGAAGCTTTCTTT.

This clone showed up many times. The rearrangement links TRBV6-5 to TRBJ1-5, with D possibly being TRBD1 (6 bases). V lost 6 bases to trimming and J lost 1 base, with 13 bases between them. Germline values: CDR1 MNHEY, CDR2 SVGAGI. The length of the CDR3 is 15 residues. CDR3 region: CASSQDRPSNQPQHF. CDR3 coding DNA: TGTGCCAGCAGCCAGGACAGACCGAGCAATCAGCCCCAGCATTTT.

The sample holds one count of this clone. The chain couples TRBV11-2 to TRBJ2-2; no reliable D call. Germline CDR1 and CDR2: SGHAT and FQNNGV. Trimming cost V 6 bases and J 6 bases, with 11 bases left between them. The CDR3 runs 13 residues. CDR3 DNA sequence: TGTGCCAGCAGATCAATCTGGGCCGGGGAGCTGTTTTTT. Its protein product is CASRSIWAGELFF.

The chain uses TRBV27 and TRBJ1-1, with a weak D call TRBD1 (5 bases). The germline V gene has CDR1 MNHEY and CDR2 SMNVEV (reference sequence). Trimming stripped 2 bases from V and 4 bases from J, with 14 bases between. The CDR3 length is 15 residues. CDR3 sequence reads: CASSLTEGPSTEAFF. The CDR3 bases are TGTGCCAGCAGTTTAACGGAGGGGCCTTCCACTGAAGCTTTCTTT.

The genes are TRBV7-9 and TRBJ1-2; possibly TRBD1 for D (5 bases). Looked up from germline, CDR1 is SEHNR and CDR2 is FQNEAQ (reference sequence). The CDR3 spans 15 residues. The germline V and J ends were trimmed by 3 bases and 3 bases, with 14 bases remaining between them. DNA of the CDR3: TGTGCCAGCAGCTTCGACAGCGTTCGGGACTATGGCTACACCTTC. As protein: CASSFDSVRDYGYTF.

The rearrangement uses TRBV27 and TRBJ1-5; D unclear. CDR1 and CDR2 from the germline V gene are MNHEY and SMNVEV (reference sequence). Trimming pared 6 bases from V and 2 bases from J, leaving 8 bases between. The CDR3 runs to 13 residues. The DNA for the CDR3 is TGTGCCAGCAGGGACGGCGGCAATCAGCCCCAGCATTTT. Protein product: CASRDGGNQPQHF.

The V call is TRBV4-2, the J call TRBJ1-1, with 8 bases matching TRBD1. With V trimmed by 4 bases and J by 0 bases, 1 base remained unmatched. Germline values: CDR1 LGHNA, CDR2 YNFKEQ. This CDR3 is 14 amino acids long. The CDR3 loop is CASSPGQVNTEAFF. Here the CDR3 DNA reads TGTGCCAGCAGCCCGGGACAGGTGAACACTGAAGCTTTCTTT.

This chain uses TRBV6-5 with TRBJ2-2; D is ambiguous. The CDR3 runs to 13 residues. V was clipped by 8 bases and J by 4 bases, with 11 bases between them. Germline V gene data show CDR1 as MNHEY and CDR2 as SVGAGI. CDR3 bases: TGTGCCAGCGGCAAAGCGAGCACCGGGGAGCTGTTTTTT. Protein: CASGKASTGELFF.